Following are 18 T cell receptor beta chains from one sample sequenced in a study of neurological immune-mediated disorders. MiXCR was run by TCRdb on the 5' RACE reads, yielding one entry per CDR3 protein. The sample carries approximately 60,000 distinct CDR3 sequences, roughly 3.7% recorded once. The sequencing input was PBMCs. The origin of the receptors is a man between 45 and 60 years old with multiple sclerosis.

In this sample, this clonotype turned up many times. The chain recombines TRBV7-2 with TRBJ2-7, with D possibly being TRBD2 (6 bases). CDR3 size: 13 residues. The germline CDR1 and CDR2 sequences are SGHTA and FQGNSA. CDR3 in amino acids: CATSRGSLNEQYF. CDR3 coding DNA: TGTGCAACCAGCCGGGGGAGCTTGAACGAGCAGTACTTC.

This clonotype was counted a few times. Possible read error: a much larger clone is one base away. The genes are TRBV5-1 and TRBJ2-7; D unresolved. The CDR3 has 14 amino acids. With 4 bases removed from V and 3 bases from J, the gap between germline ends came to 14 bases. Per germline, CDR1 SGHRS and CDR2 YFSETQ. The CDR3 nucleotides read TGCGCCAGCAGCCTAACGAGAGCAAGCTACGAGCAGTACTTC. Protein sequence: CASSLTRASYEQYF.

This clonotype was observed a few times. This may be a read error: a much more frequent sequence differs by one nucleotide. J is TRBJ2-3 and V is TRBV5-6, with D perhaps assigned TRBD1 or TRBD2 (5 bases each). Germline values: CDR1 SGHDT, CDR2 YYEEEE. The CDR3 has 17 residues. V was pared by 2 bases and J by 7 bases, with 23 bases between. CDR3 loop: CASSFSRGTEILHTQYF. CDR3 nucleotide sequence: TGTGCCAGCAGCTTTTCCCGAGGGACGGAAATTTTGCATACGCAGTATTTT.

Ten or more counts support this clonotype. The genes are TRBV6-2 or TRBV6-3 and TRBJ1-5; a weak D match, TRBD1 (6 bases). The V end lost 5 bases, the J end lost 2 bases, and 13 bases lay between the germline ends. Germline CDR1 and CDR2: MNHEY and SVGEGT. The CDR3 is made up of 15 amino acids. CDR3 residues: CASSDRNQRNQPQHF. The CDR3 region has the DNA TGTGCCAGCAGTGACAGGAATCAGCGCAATCAGCCCCAGCATTTT.

This clonotype was counted many times. CDR3 sequence: CASSYTSGRYNEQFF. CDR3 in DNA: TGTGCCAGCAGCTATACTAGCGGGAGATACAATGAGCAGTTCTTC. The chain combines TRBV7-9 with TRBJ2-1; 11 positions agree with TRBD2. Germline CDR1 reads SEHNR; CDR2 reads FQNEAQ (reference sequence). The trim removed 4 bases at V and 4 bases at J, leaving 3 bases unmatched. The CDR3 sequence is 15 residues long.

This clonotype was detected ten times or more. CDR3 sequence (DNA): TGTGCCAGCAGCGTAGAGGCGGGGGGTAGCACAGATACGCAGTATTTT. Protein sequence: CASSVEAGGSTDTQYF. V is TRBV9 and J is TRBJ2-3; TRBD2 aligns across 8 bases. The V gene end was trimmed by 0 bases and the J gene end by 0 bases; junction bases not matched to a gene: 3. The germline CDR1 and CDR2 sequences are SGDLS and YYNGEE. This CDR3 has 16 residues.

At least ten counts were recorded for this clonotype. The rearrangement links TRBV24-1 to TRBJ2-5; the D is unclear. CDR1 is KGHDR and CDR2 is SFDVKD in the germline V gene. The CDR3 consists of 13 residues. V lost 2 bases and J lost 4, with 7 bases in between. The CDR3 bases are TGTGCCACCAGTGATTCCCATCGAGAGACCCAGTACTTC. Translating gives CATSDSHRETQYF.

This clonotype was seen many times. The chain couples TRBV7-8 to TRBJ2-1, with 7 bases aligning to TRBD2. V lost 8 bases to trimming and J lost 7 bases; unmatched junction nucleotides: 14. CDR3 length: 15 residues. The germline V gene encodes CDR1 SGHVS and CDR2 FQNEAQ. The CDR3 region is CASSRGAGWTNEQFF. CDR3 sequence (DNA): TGTGCCAGCTCCCGTGGAGCGGGGTGGACTAATGAGCAGTTCTTC.

This sequence joins TRBV5-1 and TRBJ2-7; D ambiguous. The CDR3 length is 12 residues. V lost 0 bases and J lost 4, with 5 bases in between. The germline V gene has CDR1 SGHRS and CDR2 YFSETQ. This CDR3 reads CASSLDGYEQYV. CDR3 bases: TGCGCCAGCAGCTTGGACGGTTACGAGCAGTACGTC.

This clonotype was seen a handful of times. Being one base from a much bigger clone, this may be a read error. V and J are TRBV4-1 and TRBJ2-7; a possible D gene is TRBD2 (5 bases). The CDR3 has 15 residues. Trimming stripped 1 base from V and 4 bases from J, with 14 bases between. The germline CDR1 and CDR2 sequences are MGHRA and YSYEKL. CDR3 DNA: TGCGCCAGCAGCCAAGCGCCCAGAGGAGGATACGAGCAGTACTTC. Translated, it gives CASSQAPRGGYEQYF.

This clonotype was detected ten times or more. The rearrangement links TRBV5-1 to TRBJ2-2; perhaps D is TRBD1 or TRBD2 (6 bases each). Between the trimmed V and J ends, which lost 4 bases and 7 bases, there was a span of 20 bases. There are 16 residues in the CDR3. Germline-derived CDR1 and CDR2 are SGHRS and YFSETQ. The CDR3 protein is CASSRNPQQGGGELFF. The CDR3 region has the DNA TGCGCCAGCAGCCGTAACCCTCAACAGGGAGGCGGGGAGCTGTTTTTT.

V is TRBV29-1 and J is TRBJ1-2; D is uncertain. Trimming stripped 7 bases from V and 0 bases from J, with 6 bases between. Germline loops: CDR1 SQVTM, CDR2 ANQGSEA. This CDR3 has 11 amino acids. CDR3 region: CSAGSNYGYTF. For the CDR3, the DNA is TGCAGCGCCGGATCTAACTATGGCTACACCTTC.

This clonotype was observed at least ten times. The chain has TRBV5-1 and TRBJ1-1, with D tentatively TRBD1 (6 bases). CDR1 and CDR2 (germline): SGHRS, YFSETQ. This CDR3 has 13 amino acids. Trimming left V 4 bases short and J 1 base short, with 8 bases between. For the CDR3, the DNA is TGCGCCAGCAGCACCAGGGGGAACACTGAAGCTTTCTTT. Its protein is CASSTRGNTEAFF.

This clonotype showed up many times. The chain has TRBV5-1 and TRBJ1-2, with unresolved D. The CDR3 covers 15 residues. Germline V CDR1 and CDR2: SGHRS, YFSETQ. The V and J ends lost 0 bases and 3 bases respectively, with 12 bases between them. The CDR3 reads CASSLDVIRDYGYTF. CDR3 nucleotide sequence: TGCGCCAGCAGCTTGGATGTCATCCGGGACTATGGCTACACCTTC.

This clonotype occurred many times. The chain couples TRBV5-1 to TRBJ2-1; 9 bases match TRBD2. Germline loops: CDR1 SGHRS, CDR2 YFSETQ. This CDR3 has 19 residues. Trimming at V came to 2 bases and at J to 0 bases, leaving 12 bases not matched to a gene. The CDR3 DNA reads TGCGCCAGCAGCTTTAGGGTTAGCGGGGGACAGAGCTCCTACAATGAGCAGTTCTTC. Encoded protein: CASSFRVSGGQSSYNEQFF. Looking up the rest from reference TRBV5-1 and TRBJ2-1 gives the full variable domain: KAGVTQTPRYLIKTRGQQVTLSCSPISGHRSVSWYQQTPGQGLQFLFEYFSETQRNKGNFPGRFSGRQFSNSRSEMNVSTLELGDSALYLCASSFRVSGGQSSYNEQFFGPGTRLTVL.

This clonotype has at least ten counts. The chain has TRBV27 and TRBJ1-1; TRBD1 is a possible D gene (6 bases). The V end was cut by 2 bases, the J end by 5 bases, with 9 bases between. The CDR3 consists of 13 residues. Germline V gene sequence: CDR1 MNHEY, CDR2 SMNVEV (reference sequence). For the CDR3, the DNA is TGTGCCAGCAGTTTAGTCAGGGGAACTGAAGCTTTCTTT. Translating it yields CASSLVRGTEAFF.

This rearrangement joins TRBV6-5 to TRBJ2-1; TRBD2 matches at 15 bases. This CDR3 has 16 residues. The ends lost 6 bases at V and 2 bases at J; junction bases unmatched: 2. The germline CDR1 and CDR2 sequences are MNHEY and SVGAGI. This CDR3 reads CASRGLAGGAYNEQFF. DNA of the CDR3: TGTGCCAGCAGAGGACTAGCGGGGGGGGCCTACAATGAGCAGTTCTTC.

This clonotype was observed many times. The chain has TRBV12-3 or TRBV12-4 and TRBJ1-5, with a tentative D call TRBD1 (5 bases). The germline V and J ends were trimmed by 3 bases and 3 bases, with 12 bases remaining between them. CDR3 length equals 15 residues. The CDR3 region has the DNA TGTGCCAGCAGTTTCCAGACAGCCATCAATCAGCCCCAGCATTTT. Amino acids: CASSFQTAINQPQHF.